One and the same sample provided the 10 T cell receptor beta chains below, sequenced in a study of low-dose radiotherapy and immunotherapy resistance in tumors. TRAV- and TRBV-specific primers, spanning alpha and beta chains, primed first-strand cDNA. TCRs were put through approximately 20 PCR cycles of amplification with Phusion. A constant-region primer and the V-primer adapter served as the primer pair. TCRdb fed the reads into MiXCR, producing one record per CDR3 protein. Of approximately 84,000 distinct CDR3 sequences in the sample, over 15% were seen once. Time point given: before trial treatment. The sequencing used PBMCs, collected before treatment. The receptors derive from a male donor with prostate cancer.

This clonotype was seen repeatedly, ten times or more. The V and J genes are TRBV5-4 and TRBJ2-3, with TRBD2 identical over 10 bases. The V gene's germline CDR1 is SGHNT and CDR2 YYREEE (reference sequence). The CDR3 extends over 16 amino acids. V was clipped by 4 bases and J by 1 base; unmatched bases: 6. The CDR3 DNA reads TGTGCCAGCAGCCCGAGCGGGGGGGCCCGCACAGATACGCAGTATTTT. It codes for CASSPSGGARTDTQYF.

This clonotype was detected ten times or more. J is TRBJ1-4 and V is TRBV11-2; D uncertain. The CDR3 extends over 17 amino acids. Germline V gives CDR1 SGHAT, CDR2 FQNNGV. V lost 0 bases and J 1 base, leaving 12 bases between the germline ends. CDR3: CASSLDLGDGTNEKLFF. DNA of the CDR3: TGTGCCAGCAGCTTAGATCTCGGGGATGGAACTAATGAAAAACTGTTTTTT.

This clonotype was observed at least ten times. The chain is built from TRBV4-1 and TRBJ2-5; D is unresolved. Germline lookup yields CDR1 MGHRA and CDR2 YSYEKL. V lost 1 base to trimming and J lost 7 bases, with 13 bases between them. The CDR3 spans 14 residues. CDR3 bases: TGCGCCAGCAGCCAAGTTAGGCCCCTGGGGACCCAGTACTTC. The encoded protein is CASSQVRPLGTQYF.

This sequence joins TRBV7-2 and TRBJ2-5; 7 bases are a match to TRBD1. The CDR3 runs 16 residues. V was clipped by 2 bases and J by 4 bases; unmatched bases: 10. From germline, CDR1 is SGHTA and CDR2 FQGNSA. The DNA of the CDR3 is TGTGCCAGCAGCTTAAGTAGGGGGCCCGGACGAGAGACCCAGTACTTC. This gives the protein CASSLSRGPGRETQYF.

With regard to this clonotype: Since a much larger clone is just one base distant, this may be a read error. The chain carries TRBV7-6 and TRBJ2-3; TRBD1 aligns across 10 bases. The better agreement between TRBJ2-1 and the DNA end casts doubt on the J call. CDR1 is SGHVS and CDR2 is FNYEAQ in the germline V gene. The CDR3 is 15 amino acids. For the CDR3, the DNA is TGTGCCAGCAGCTTAGTCCCGGGACAGGGGAACGAGCAGTTCTTC. Translating gives CASSLVPGQGNEQFF.

This chain connects TRBV7-2 to TRBJ2-1, with TRBD2 identical over 12 bases. From germline, CDR1 is SGHTA and CDR2 FQGNSA. J lost 0 bases, V lost 3 bases, and 0 bases had no gene match. This CDR3 region has 16 residues. In DNA form, the CDR3 reads TGTGCCAGCAGCTTGGGACTAGCGGGCTCCTACAATGAGCAGTTCTTC. This sequence encodes CASSLGLAGSYNEQFF.

This clonotype was counted ten times or more. The rearrangement uses TRBV5-1 and TRBJ1-1; D ambiguous. V shed 0 bases and J shed 0 bases, with 9 bases lying between them. The germline gives CDR1 SGHRS, CDR2 YFSETQ. CDR3 length: 15 amino acids. The CDR3 reads CASSLESTMNTEAFF. The CDR3, as DNA: TGCGCCAGCAGCTTGGAGAGTACCATGAACACTGAAGCTTTCTTT.

In the case of this clonotype: A far larger clone is one base from this, pointing to a likely read error. V usage is TRBV6-8 and J usage is TRBJ2-7, with 10 positions matching TRBD1. The CDR3 has 16 amino acids. Germline CDR1 and CDR2: MNHGY and SAAAGT. V lost 0 bases, J lost 7 bases, and 9 bases stayed unmatched. CDR3 coding DNA: TGTGCCAGCAGTTACTCGACAGGGGGCTCCTACAATGAGCAGTACTTC. This gives the protein CASSYSTGGSYNEQYF.

The sample holds many counts of this clonotype. The genes are TRBV5-1 and TRBJ2-6; D unclear. Germline V gene lookup returns CDR1 SGHRS and CDR2 YFSETQ. V was trimmed by 0 bases and J by 4 bases, leaving 8 bases between them. The CDR3 sequence is 15 residues long. The CDR3 region has the DNA TGCGCCAGCAGCTTGGAGAGGCCCGGGGCCAACGTCCTGACTTTC. Protein: CASSLERPGANVLTF. The variable domain in full, with the rest retrieved from reference TRBV5-1 and TRBJ2-6, is KAGVTQTPRYLIKTRGQQVTLSCSPISGHRSVSWYQQTPGQGLQFLFEYFSETQRNKGNFPGRFSGRQFSNSRSEMNVSTLELGDSALYLCASSLERPGANVLTFGAGSRLTVL.

Concerning this clonotype itself: A far larger clone is just one base off, so this is likely a read error. The gene calls are TRBV6-6 and TRBJ2-2; TRBD2 matches 12 bases. From germline, CDR1 is MNHNY and CDR2 SVGAGI (reference sequence). V was clipped by 7 bases and J by 7 bases; unmatched bases: 13. There are 17 residues in the CDR3. CDR3 region: CASKVLAGGPGNGELFF. CDR3 nucleotides: TGTGCCAGCAAGGTTCTAGCGGGGGGGCCCGGCAACGGGGAGCTGTTTTTT.